Shown below are 8 T cell receptor beta chains from a single sample sequenced in a study of T cells in localized non-small cell lung cancer. The table came from immunoSEQ multiplex PCR; TCRdb's copy has only in-frame clones and leaves some out. Of about 51,000 clones in the sample, 81% were seen once. The sequencing here drew on peripheral blood mononuclear cells, taken before any cancer treatment. Receptors originate from a man aged 35 to 69 with stage III lung adenocarcinoma.

This clone was counted a few times. The chain has TRBV10-3 and TRBJ2-2, with 9 bases lining up with TRBD1. The V gene end was trimmed by 5 bases and the J gene end by 1 base; junction bases not matched to a gene: 8. CDR3 length equals 17 residues. Germline V gives CDR1 ENHRY, CDR2 SYGVKD. The CDR3 DNA reads TGTGCCATCAGTTTTAAACAGGGGGCTTTGAACACCGGGGAGCTGTTTTTT. Residues: CAISFKQGALNTGELFF.

The chain joins TRBV13 to TRBJ2-2, with 10 positions matching TRBD2. CDR3 size: 17 residues. Germline-derived CDR1 and CDR2 are PRHDT and FYEKMQ (reference sequence). The V and J ends lost 7 bases and 1 base, in that order; junction bases with no gene match: 9. Here the CDR3 reads CASTLLAGARNTGELFF. The CDR3 DNA reads TGTGCCAGCACCCTCCTAGCGGGGGCCCGGAACACCGGGGAGCTGTTTTTT.

The rearrangement joins TRBV7-7 to TRBJ2-2; D is possibly TRBD1 (6 bases). Germline V lookup: CDR1 SSHAT, CDR2 FNYEAQ (reference sequence). CDR3 length equals 15 residues. V was clipped by 5 bases and J by 4 bases, with 14 bases between them. The DNA for the CDR3 is TGTGCCAGCAGCCCCGCGCGACAGGTCACCGGGGAGCTGTTTTTT. Translating gives CASSPARQVTGELFF.

J is TRBJ1-3 and V is TRBV18, with TRBD1 as a possible D gene (5 bases). Trimming took 8 bases from V and 0 from J, leaving 11 bases between them. There are 14 residues in the CDR3. The germline V gene has CDR1 KGHSH and CDR2 LQKENI. This CDR3 reads CASMGRFSGNTIYF. In nucleotides, the CDR3 is TGTGCCAGCATGGGGCGATTCTCTGGAAACACCATATATTTT.

The chain has TRBV1 and TRBJ2-7. TRBV1 is termed a pseudogene. The CDR3 is made up of 13 amino acids. CDR3 sequence: CTSSQVGSHEQYF. For the CDR3, the DNA is TGCACCAGCAGCCAAGTGGGGTCCCACGAGCAGTACTTC.

The rearrangement links TRBV9 to TRBJ1-5; D gene uncertain. The V gene's germline CDR1 is SGDLS and CDR2 YYNGEE. The CDR3 has 15 residues. Trimming took off 0 bases at V and 0 bases at J, with 7 bases between the two ends. CDR3 bases: TGTGCCAGCAGCGTAGGCCTGGATAGCAATCAGCCCCAGCATTTT. This codes for CASSVGLDSNQPQHF.

The V and J genes are TRBV4-2 and TRBJ2-1; D might be TRBD1 (5 bases). This CDR3 comprises 13 residues. V was trimmed by 1 base and J by 4 bases, leaving 5 bases between them. The germline V gene has CDR1 LGHNA and CDR2 YNFKEQ. The CDR3 nucleotides are TGTGCCAGCAGCCAAGGACAGTACAATGAGCAGTTCTTC. This codes for CASSQGQYNEQFF.

The rearrangement uses TRBV27 and TRBJ2-2; D might be TRBD1 or TRBD2, each matching 5 bases. V lost 5 bases and J 0 bases, leaving 10 bases between the germline ends. Germline-derived CDR1 and CDR2 are MNHEY and SMNVEV (reference sequence). CDR3 length equals 15 residues. The CDR3 sequence is CASSLWGTNTGELFF. The CDR3 nucleotides read TGTGCCAGCAGTCTATGGGGGACGAACACCGGGGAGCTGTTTTTT.